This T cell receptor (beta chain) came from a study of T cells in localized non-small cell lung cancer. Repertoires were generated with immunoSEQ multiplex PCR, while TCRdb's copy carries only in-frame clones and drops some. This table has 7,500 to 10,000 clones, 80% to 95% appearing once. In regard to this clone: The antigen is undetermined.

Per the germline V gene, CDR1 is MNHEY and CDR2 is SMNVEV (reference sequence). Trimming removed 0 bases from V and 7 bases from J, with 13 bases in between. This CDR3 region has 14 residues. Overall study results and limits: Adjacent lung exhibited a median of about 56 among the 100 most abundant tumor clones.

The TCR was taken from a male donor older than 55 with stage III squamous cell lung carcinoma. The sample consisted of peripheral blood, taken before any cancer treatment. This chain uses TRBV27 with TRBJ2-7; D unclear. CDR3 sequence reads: CASSLSRPLGEQYF. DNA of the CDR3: TGTGCCAGCAGTTTATCGAGGCCCCTGGGTGAGCAGTACTTC.